Following are 25 T cell receptor beta chains from one sample sequenced in a study of cytomegalovirus exposure and HLA in healthy donors. In the PCR, 60 Vbeta and 13 Jbeta primers were used. Using immunoSEQ multiplex PCR, the repertoire was profiled, and TCRdb retains in-frame clones only, with some absent. Of about 130,000 clones in the sample, roughly 85% were seen once. Sequences were obtained from PBMCs. All receptors derive from a man aged 35-49 years in good health and CMV-seropositive.

V and J are TRBV6-5 and TRBJ1-2; D is perhaps TRBD1 (6 bases). Deletions cut 5 bases from V and 5 bases from J, with 18 bases between. The CDR3 has 15 amino acids. The germline V gene encodes CDR1 MNHEY and CDR2 SVGAGI. DNA for the CDR3: TGTGCCAGCAGTGTGGTAGGGGGGGCGCGATATGGCTACACCTTC. Translating it yields CASSVVGGARYGYTF.

The chain links TRBV30 to TRBJ2-5; TRBD2 matches 8 bases. V gave up 3 bases and J gave up 1 base; unmatched junction bases: 7. CDR3 size: 15 residues. The germline V gene encodes CDR1 GTSNPN and CDR2 SVGIG (reference sequence). CDR3 coding DNA: TGTGCCTGGAGCGGCGGGACTAGTTTCCAAGAGACCCAGTACTTC. Its protein is CAWSGGTSFQETQYF.

This chain uses TRBV5-1 with TRBJ2-4; 9 bases are shared with TRBD2. This CDR3 region has 17 residues. Germline values: CDR1 SGHRS, CDR2 YFSETQ. The ends lost 0 bases at V and 6 bases at J; junction bases unmatched: 10. CDR3 amino acids: CASSLVAAGGVGNIQYF. The CDR3 bases are TGCGCCAGCAGCTTGGTTGCAGCGGGAGGAGTCGGAAACATTCAGTACTTC.

The rearrangement links TRBV28 to TRBJ2-7; 10 positions agree with TRBD1. Germline V gene sequence: CDR1 MDHEN, CDR2 SYDVKM. The CDR3 sequence is 15 residues long. Germline trimming cut 5 bases from V and 3 bases from J; bases unmatched to any gene: 7. CDR3 protein: CASSPTGTGDYEQYF. The CDR3, as DNA: TGTGCCAGCAGTCCTACCGGGACAGGGGACTACGAGCAGTACTTC.

As regards this clone: The germline gene is not matched at one end of the junction; a read error may be the cause. Different DNA sequences within this sample yield the same CDR3. The chain joins TRBV5-1 to TRBJ1-1; D not certain. This CDR3 has 15 amino acids. Germline CDR1 and CDR2: SGHRS and YFSETQ. In nucleotides, the CDR3 is TGCGCCAGCAGCTTGAACCAGGATATGAACACTGAAGCCTTCTTT. Translating it yields CASSLNQDMNTEAFF.

This clone occurred a few times. V and J are TRBV28 and TRBJ1-6; D is unresolved. In germline, CDR1 is MDHEN, CDR2 SYDVKM. Between the trimmed V and J ends, which lost 7 bases and 13 bases, there was a span of 17 bases. This CDR3 contains 13 residues. In nucleotides, the CDR3 is TGTGCCAGCATGGTTGGCCGTGGCTGGCCCCTCCACTTT. Amino acids: CASMVGRGWPLHF.

The chain is built from TRBV4-2 and TRBJ2-7; D perhaps matches TRBD2 (6 bases). Looked up from germline, CDR1 is LGHNA and CDR2 is YNFKEQ. The V end was cut by 1 base, the J end by 0 bases, with 13 bases between. The CDR3 has 16 residues. The CDR3 protein is CASSQVYGTDSYEQYF. The CDR3 coding sequence is TGTGCCAGCAGCCAAGTTTACGGGACTGACTCCTACGAGCAGTACTTC.

This sequence joins TRBV6-5 and TRBJ1-2; unclear D gene. This CDR3 has 13 amino acids. V shed 4 bases and J shed 5 bases, with 11 bases lying between them. Germline V gives CDR1 MNHEY, CDR2 SVGAGI. The CDR3 DNA follows: TGTGCCAGCAGTTTACTCGGGGTTTATGGCTACACCTTC. This sequence encodes CASSLLGVYGYTF.

This sequence joins TRBV30 and TRBJ1-4; 11 bases are a match to TRBD1. The germline CDR1 and CDR2 sequences are GTSNPN and SVGIG (reference sequence). J was trimmed by 5 bases and V by 5 bases; bases with no gene match: 4. The CDR3 consists of 14 residues. The CDR3 DNA follows: TGTGCCTGGGGGACAGGGGGATCGAATGAAAAACTGTTTTTT. Translation gives CAWGTGGSNEKLFF. Supplemented by reference TRBV30 and TRBJ1-4, the full variable domain reads SQTIHQWPATLVQPVGSPLSLECTVEGTSNPNLYWYRQAAGRGLQLLFYSVGIGQISSEVPQNLSASRPQDRQFILSSKKLLLSDSGFYLCAWGTGGSNEKLFFGSGTQLSVL.

This clone was picked up one time. V usage is TRBV28 and J usage is TRBJ2-7, with 7 nucleotides matching TRBD1. Germline lookup yields CDR1 MDHEN and CDR2 SYDVKM. V lost 7 bases to trimming and J lost 1 base; unmatched junction nucleotides: 4. The CDR3 runs 13 residues. The CDR3 loop reads CASTSRGSYEQYF. The CDR3 DNA follows: TGTGCCAGCACTTCCAGGGGGTCCTACGAGCAGTACTTC.

This clone has a single count. The chain carries TRBV7-2 and TRBJ2-5, with 8 bases lining up with TRBD1. V shed 5 bases, J shed 4 bases, and the junction held 9 bases outside the gene matches. The CDR3 is made up of 15 amino acids. Germline loops: CDR1 SGHTA, CDR2 FQGNSA. Written as DNA, the CDR3 is TGTGCCAGCAGCCCGAGACAGGGGTGGGCAGAGACCCAGTACTTC. Translating gives CASSPRQGWAETQYF.

This clone was seen only a few times. The gene calls are TRBV6-6 and TRBJ2-2, with D uncertain. CDR3 length: 16 amino acids. V gave up 0 bases and J gave up 2 bases, with 10 bases separating them. Germline V gives CDR1 MNHNY, CDR2 SVGAGI (reference sequence). Here the CDR3 reads CASSYSFRSNTGELFF. CDR3 nucleotide sequence: TGTGCCAGCAGTTACTCGTTCAGGTCCAACACCGGGGAGCTGTTTTTT.

The chain uses TRBV30 and TRBJ2-7; 10 bases are a match to TRBD2. V lost 4 bases to trimming and J lost 6 bases; unmatched junction nucleotides: 9. In germline, CDR1 is GTSNPN, CDR2 SVGIG (reference sequence). CDR3 length equals 14 residues. The CDR3 coding sequence is TGTGCCTGGACTGGGACTAGCGTTTTTGGCGAGCAGTACTTC. Translating gives CAWTGTSVFGEQYF.

CDR3 region: CASSHWPQGNEQFF. For the CDR3, the DNA is TGTGCCAGCAGTCACTGGCCACAGGGGAATGAGCAGTTCTTC. The chain couples TRBV6-5 to TRBJ2-1; 7 nucleotides agree with TRBD1. The V gene end was trimmed by 5 bases and the J gene end by 7 bases; junction bases not matched to a gene: 8. The V gene's germline CDR1 is MNHEY and CDR2 SVGAGI. This CDR3 is 14 amino acids long.

The chain joins TRBV15 to TRBJ2-1; the match to TRBD2 covers 7 bases. Germline V gene data show CDR1 as LNHNV and CDR2 as YYDKDF (reference sequence). The CDR3 runs to 15 residues. V lost 9 bases and J lost 6; bases outside the gene matches: 14. CDR3 bases: TGTGCCACGGAAATCGGACTAGTTCCCGCCAATGAGCAGTTCTTC. Translation gives CATEIGLVPANEQFF.

DNA for the CDR3: TGCGCCAGCAGCTTGGACGGCAGGGGAACGGGTGGCTACACCTTC. It specifies CASSLDGRGTGGYTF. V gene TRBV5-1 combines with J gene TRBJ1-2, with D possibly TRBD1 on 6 matching bases. The germline V and J ends were trimmed by 0 bases and 7 bases, with 16 bases remaining between them. Germline lookup yields CDR1 SGHRS and CDR2 YFSETQ. The CDR3 runs 15 residues.

This clone was observed a few times. The chain employs TRBV5-1 and TRBJ2-3; 9 bases line up with TRBD2. The germline V gene encodes CDR1 SGHRS and CDR2 YFSETQ. The CDR3 loop spans 16 amino acids. Trimming removed 4 bases from V and 0 bases from J; junction bases left unmatched: 6. CDR3 amino acids: CASSPRLAASTDTQYF. In DNA, the CDR3 is TGCGCCAGCAGCCCAAGACTAGCGGCTAGCACAGATACGCAGTATTTT.

The V call is TRBV5-1, the J call TRBJ1-4; D unclear. This CDR3 region has 15 residues. V was cut by 5 bases and J by 4 bases, with 15 bases left in between. CDR1 is SGHRS and CDR2 is YFSETQ in the germline V gene. As DNA, the CDR3 is TGCGCCAGCAGGACCGGCGCAGGCATTAATGAAAAACTGTTTTTT. Its protein product is CASRTGAGINEKLFF.

The gene calls are TRBV9 and TRBJ2-2, with 11 bases that match TRBD2. J was trimmed by 1 base and V by 0 bases; bases with no gene match: 5. The CDR3 extends over 18 amino acids. Per germline, CDR1 SGDLS and CDR2 YYNGEE. CDR3 sequence: CASSVELAGVWNTGELFF. CDR3 bases: TGTGCCAGCAGCGTAGAACTAGCGGGAGTCTGGAACACCGGGGAGCTGTTTTTT. Together with reference TRBV9 and TRBJ2-2, the CDR3 gives the full variable domain: DSGVTQTPKHLITATGQRVTLRCSPRSGDLSVYWYQQSLDQGLQFLIQYYNGEERAKGNILERFSAQQFPDLHSELNLSSLELGDSALYFCASSVELAGVWNTGELFFGEGSRLTVL.

The V gene is TRBV7-8, the J gene TRBJ2-7, with a weak D call TRBD2 (6 bases). Trimming pared 6 bases from V and 6 bases from J, leaving 12 bases between. Germline CDR1 is SGHVS and CDR2 is FQNEAQ. This CDR3 contains 12 residues. The CDR3 DNA sequence: TGTGCCAGCAGTCTCGGGGGAGGCGAGCAGTACTTC. It encodes CASSLGGGEQYF.

V usage is TRBV6-6 and J usage is TRBJ1-1; TRBD1 matches at 7 bases. Germline V gene sequence: CDR1 MNHNY, CDR2 SVGAGI (reference sequence). V lost 2 bases and J lost 4; bases outside the gene matches: 7. The CDR3 is made up of 15 amino acids. The CDR3 protein is CASSYAYRGGTEAFF. CDR3 nucleotides: TGTGCCAGCAGTTACGCCTACAGGGGAGGCACTGAAGCTTTCTTT.

V usage is TRBV10-3 and J usage is TRBJ1-1, with D perhaps matching TRBD1 (6 bases). V shed 1 base and J shed 0 bases, with 9 bases lying between them. This CDR3 spans 15 amino acids. From germline, CDR1 is ENHRY and CDR2 SYGVKD. CDR3 amino acids: CAISELAGVNTEAFF. CDR3 DNA: TGTGCCATCAGTGAGTTGGCAGGGGTGAACACTGAAGCTTTCTTT.

The J gene is TRBJ2-1, the V gene TRBV5-1; 8 positions agree with TRBD2. Germline V gene data show CDR1 as SGHRS and CDR2 as YFSETQ. The CDR3 is made up of 19 amino acids. V gave up 2 bases and J gave up 1 base; unmatched junction bases: 14. CDR3 nucleotide sequence: TGCGCCAGCAGCTTAGGTAGGCTAGCGGGTGGTGGGTCCTACAATGAGCAGTTCTTC. This encodes CASSLGRLAGGGSYNEQFF.

The genes are TRBV6-1 and TRBJ1-2; D not resolved. The CDR3 has 13 amino acids. Germline V gene sequence: CDR1 MNHNS, CDR2 SASEGT. The ends were cut back, 2 bases at V and 3 bases at J, with 7 bases in the middle. The CDR3 is CASSEHEDYGYTF. The CDR3 bases are TGTGCCAGCAGTGAACACGAGGACTATGGCTACACCTTC.

The gene calls are TRBV10-3 and TRBJ2-5; TRBD1 might be the D (5 bases). Matching the DNA end better, TRBJ2-7 makes the J call doubtful. From germline, CDR1 is ENHRY and CDR2 SYGVKD. This CDR3 comprises 14 residues. The CDR3 nucleotides read TGTGCCATCTCTTATCAAGGGGTCCCCTACGAGCAGTACTTC. It is translated as CAISYQGVPYEQYF.